Listed here are 4 T cell receptor beta chains from one sample, sequenced in a study of tumor-infiltrating lymphocytes in primary liver carcinoma. With around 500 ng total RNA as template and a constant-region primer, TCR beta cDNA was made. It was through three nested multiplex PCR rounds of slightly modified ARM-PCR that TCR beta libraries arose. The opening two PCR rounds, 10 cycles each, paired TRBV1-TRBV30 forward primers with a C-beta reverse primer. TCRdb fed the multiplex PCR reads into MiXCR, producing one record per CDR3 protein. This table has around 29,000 distinct CDR3 sequences, around 70% appearing once. It was from 20-30 mg of unsorted bulk tissue that RNA and DNA were co-extracted. The sequencing sample was made of liver tumor tissue from sampling region 3. Documented subset: tumor region T3, left-lateral pole. The source is a woman aged 30 to 39 with primary liver carcinoma and hepatitis B virus infection.

In its sample, this clonotype was seen a few times. A much larger clone differs by one base, so this may be a read error. The chain uses TRBV2 and TRBJ2-2; possibly TRBD2 for D (5 bases). This CDR3 has 15 residues. The germline CDR1 and CDR2 sequences are SNHLY and FYNNEI. The DNA for the CDR3 is TGTGCCAGCAGTGGAGTCAGTCTAAACACCGGGGAGCTGCTTTTT. Translated: CASSGVSLNTGELLF.

Details on this clonotype: One junction end disagrees with the germline gene, perhaps due to a read error. CDR3 in DNA: TGTGCCATCAGTGAATCACAGGGTTTAGACACTGAGGCTTTCTTT. Its translation is CAISESQGLDTEAFF. This chain connects TRBV10-3 to TRBJ1-1; tentative D call: TRBD1 (6 bases). Looked up from germline, CDR1 is ENHRY and CDR2 is SYGVKD. The CDR3 runs to 15 residues.

The rearrangement uses TRBV6-6 and TRBJ2-1; 8 nucleotides agree with TRBD2. V dropped 7 bases and J dropped 6; count of bases not matched to a gene: 20. Germline loops: CDR1 MNHNY, CDR2 SVGAGI (reference sequence). The CDR3 extends over 18 amino acids. The CDR3 region has the DNA TGTGCCAGCACAAGCCCTAGATCCTGGACTAGCAGAGTCAATGAGCAGTTCTTC. Its translation is CASTSPRSWTSRVNEQFF.

In the case of this clonotype: An end of the junction does not agree with germline; a read error may underlie this. The chain employs TRBV4-2 and TRBJ2-7; D tentatively fits TRBD1 or TRBD2 (5 bases each). CDR3 size: 16 residues. The germline CDR1 and CDR2 sequences are LGHNA and YNFKEQ. CDR3 in DNA: TGTACCAGCAGCCCATCCGGGCACAGGAGGACCTACGAGCAGTACTTC. Amino acids: CTSSPSGHRRTYEQYF.